This record concerns one T cell receptor beta chain sequence. Its recognized antigen is unknown. One base away there is no much larger clone; base qualities are not given. The junction carries 8 bases between V and J, which are trimmed by 2 bases and 0 bases respectively. Including cysteine and phenylalanine, the CDR3 has 15 amino acids. The entry retains the CDR3 DNA only, 45 bases that are in frame from base 1. For CDR1 and CDR2, the germline V gene lists MNHEY and SVGAGI. Library preparation was by RT-PCR. This sample was sequenced with an Illumina HiSeq 2500. TCRdb trimmed public reads at Q25 via fastp, called clones via MiXCR and kept in-frame beta chains. One record per CDR3 amino acid sequence lists the most common genes and DNA. This sample holds more than 600,000 distinct CDR3 sequences; less than 20% were observed only once. The biggest ten clones account for around 9.9% of the sample. This sample was taken from a study of response to subunit inactivated influenza vaccine (dated by TCRdb to the late 2010s). Background for the entire study: Deep quantitative profiling of the T cell receptor repertoire was used in the study to follow responses to a trivalent subunit inactivated influenza vaccine. What the study reported, not specific to this receptor: The authors suggested that each seasonal influenza vaccination may recruit only a limited number of new T cells.

The starting material was PBMCs from blood, obtained roughly 5 days after vaccination. This sequence originates from a middle-aged man who received an inactivated influenza vaccine. Donor details come from another sample of the same person, matched by shared clones. The chain was built from TRBV6-5 and TRBJ1-5; the D segment cannot be called with confidence. CDR3 reads: CASSYHRGSNQPQHF. The DNA sequence is TGTGCCAGCAGTTACCACCGAGGTAGCAATCAGCCCCAGCATTTT.